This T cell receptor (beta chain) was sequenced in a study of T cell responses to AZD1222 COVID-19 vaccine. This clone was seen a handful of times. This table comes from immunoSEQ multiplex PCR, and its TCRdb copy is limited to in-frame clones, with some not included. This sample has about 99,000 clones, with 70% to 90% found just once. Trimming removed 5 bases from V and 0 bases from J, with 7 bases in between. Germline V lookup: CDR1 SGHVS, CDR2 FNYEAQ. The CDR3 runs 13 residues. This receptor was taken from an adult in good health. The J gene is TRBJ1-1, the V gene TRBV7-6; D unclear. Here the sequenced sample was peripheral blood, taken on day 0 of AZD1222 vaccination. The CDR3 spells CASSIRMNTEAFF. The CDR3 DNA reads TGTGCCAGCAGCATACGGATGAACACTGAAGCTTTCTTT.